These 27 T cell receptor beta chains were sequenced from one sample in a study of shared clonotypes between healthy human individuals. Generated by immunoSEQ multiplex PCR, the TCRdb table keeps only in-frame clones and is missing some. The sample has 2 million or so clones; over 85% are singletons. The sequencing sample was made of naive CD4+ T cells sorted from blood. The subset denotes: CD45RA+ positively selected. Source of these receptors: a man between 18 and 35 years old in good health.

The chain carries TRBV11-3 and TRBJ2-1, with D possibly matching TRBD2 (5 bases). The CDR3 length is 13 residues. Germline V gene data show CDR1 as SGHNT and CDR2 as YENEEA. Trimming stripped 4 bases from V and 13 bases from J, with 17 bases between. CDR3 sequence: CASSSRAREAQFF. The CDR3 region has the DNA TGTGCCAGCAGCTCCCGGGCCCGGGAAGCACAGTTCTTC.

The chain combines TRBV5-1 with TRBJ2-3; D uncertain. There are 13 residues in the CDR3. V lost 1 base, J lost 11 bases, and 14 bases lay in between. Germline V lookup: CDR1 SGHRS, CDR2 YFSETQ. The CDR3 spells CASSLPQSQQQYF. The CDR3 nucleotides are TGCGCCAGCAGCTTGCCCCAGAGCCAGCAGCAGTATTTT.

V usage is TRBV5-1 and J usage is TRBJ2-3, with D perhaps matching TRBD1 or TRBD2 (6 bases each). The CDR3 is 16 amino acids. The V end was cut by 0 bases, the J end by 4 bases, with 15 bases between. Germline CDR1 SGHRS, CDR2 YFSETQ. The CDR3 protein is CASSLVLAKGADTQYF. In DNA, the CDR3 is TGCGCCAGCAGCTTGGTACTAGCAAAGGGGGCAGATACGCAGTATTTT. The variable domain in full, with the rest retrieved from reference TRBV5-1 and TRBJ2-3, is KAGVTQTPRYLIKTRGQQVTLSCSPISGHRSVSWYQQTPGQGLQFLFEYFSETQRNKGNFPGRFSGRQFSNSRSEMNVSTLELGDSALYLCASSLVLAKGADTQYFGPGTRLTVL.

On this clone itself: The same CDR3 arises from other DNA sequences in this sample as well. The V gene is TRBV7-2, the J gene TRBJ2-7, with TRBD2 identical over 7 bases. After removal of 5 bases from V and 0 bases from J, the junction contained 7 bases not matched to a gene. Germline lookup yields CDR1 SGHTA and CDR2 FQGNSA. This CDR3 has 15 residues. CDR3 coding DNA: TGTGCCAGCAGCCGTTTAGCGGGTTCCTCCTACGAGCAGTACTTC. This codes for CASSRLAGSSYEQYF.

The chain employs TRBV30 and TRBJ2-3, with D possibly TRBD2 on 5 matching bases. CDR3 length: 13 amino acids. V dropped 5 bases and J dropped 3 bases, with 12 bases sitting between them. Germline V gene lookup returns CDR1 GTSNPN and CDR2 SVGIG (reference sequence). The CDR3 DNA is TGTGCCTGGGCCCCCGGGGTGACAGATACGCAGTATTTT. This codes for CAWAPGVTDTQYF.

J is TRBJ2-5 and V is TRBV5-8; TRBD2 matches 7 bases. The CDR3 covers 14 residues. V was pared by 6 bases and J by 7 bases, with 12 bases of the junction left unmatched. Germline V CDR1 and CDR2: SGHTS, YDEGEE. The CDR3 nucleotides are TGTGCCAGCAAGGGGCTAGCGGCGATTGGGACCCAGTACTTC. Protein sequence: CASKGLAAIGTQYF.

This chain links TRBV19 with TRBJ2-3; the match to TRBD2 covers 12 bases. The V segment lost 5 bases and the J segment 5 bases; nucleotides outside the gene matches: 11. The CDR3 sequence is 17 residues long. Germline values: CDR1 LNHDA, CDR2 SQIVND (reference sequence). This CDR3 reads CASSSGLAGTPVDTQYF. The CDR3, as DNA: TGTGCCAGTAGTTCAGGACTAGCGGGGACTCCCGTAGATACGCAGTATTTT. Combining the CDR3 with reference TRBV19 and TRBJ2-3 gives the whole variable domain DGGITQSPKYLFRKEGQNVTLSCEQNLNHDAMYWYRQDPGQGLRLIYYSQIVNDFQKGDIAEGYSVSREKKESFPLTVTSAQKNPTAFYLCASSSGLAGTPVDTQYFGPGTRLTVL.

This sequence joins TRBV25-1 and TRBJ1-4; D perhaps matches TRBD1 (5 bases). Germline-derived CDR1 and CDR2 are MGHDK and SYGVNS. Trimming took 2 bases from V and 7 from J, leaving 14 bases between them. This CDR3 has 15 residues. CDR3 loop: CASSEGRGRIEKLFF. In DNA form, the CDR3 reads TGTGCCAGCAGTGAAGGAAGGGGCCGGATTGAAAAACTGTTTTTT.

V is TRBV10-3 and J is TRBJ2-5; the match to TRBD2 covers 11 bases. The germline gives CDR1 ENHRY, CDR2 SYGVKD. V lost 4 bases, J lost 6 bases, and 16 bases stayed unmatched. The CDR3 runs to 18 residues. CDR3 protein: CAISGSSGELAGAKTQYF. CDR3 bases: TGTGCCATCAGTGGATCATCCGGCGAACTAGCGGGGGCAAAGACCCAGTACTTC.

The J gene is TRBJ2-1, the V gene TRBV2; 12 nucleotides agree with TRBD1. From germline, CDR1 is SNHLY and CDR2 FYNNEI. The length of the CDR3 is 14 residues. Trimming at V came to 4 bases and at J to 7 bases, leaving 2 bases not matched to a gene. The CDR3 region is CASSGDRGRNEQFF. CDR3 sequence (DNA): TGTGCCAGCAGTGGGGACAGGGGGCGAAATGAGCAGTTCTTC. Drawing the rest from reference TRBV2 and TRBJ2-1, the complete variable domain is EPEVTQTPSHQVTQMGQEVILRCVPISNHLYFYWYRQILGQKVEFLVSFYNNEISEKSEIFDDQFSVERPDGSNFTLKIRSTKLEDSAMYFCASSGDRGRNEQFFGPGTRLTVL.

Here the CDR3 reads CASSLAPRGNTEAFF. As DNA, the CDR3 is TGTGCCAGCAGCTTAGCGCCCCGGGGGAACACTGAAGCTTTCTTT. This chain uses TRBV7-2 with TRBJ1-1; D not certain. Germline assignment: CDR1 SGHTA and CDR2 FQGNSA. V was shortened by 0 bases and J by 1 base, with 9 bases between the two germline ends. CDR3 length: 15 amino acids.

The chain recombines TRBV6-5 with TRBJ1-2; weak D call: TRBD1 (6 bases). The germline CDR1 and CDR2 sequences are MNHEY and SVGAGI. CDR3 length: 13 amino acids. The V and J ends lost 6 bases and 10 bases respectively, with 18 bases between them. The CDR3 protein is CASSLSGGGLYTF. CDR3 DNA sequence: TGTGCCAGCAGCCTAAGCGGGGGGGGGCTCTACACCTTC.

This chain joins TRBV2 and TRBJ1-6; 7 bases match TRBD1. V lost 3 bases and J lost 5; bases outside the gene matches: 4. Germline CDR1 reads SNHLY; CDR2 reads FYNNEI. The CDR3 is 15 residues long. The CDR3 nucleotides read TGTGCCAGCAGTGATTGGGACAGCAATAATTCACCCCTCCACTTT. It encodes CASSDWDSNNSPLHF. The variable domain in full, completed from reference TRBV2 and TRBJ1-6, reads EPEVTQTPSHQVTQMGQEVILRCVPISNHLYFYWYRQILGQKVEFLVSFYNNEISEKSEIFDDQFSVERPDGSNFTLKIRSTKLEDSAMYFCASSDWDSNNSPLHFGNGTRLTVT.

This chain connects TRBV6-1 to TRBJ1-5, with D possibly TRBD1 on 6 matching bases. The germline gives CDR1 MNHNS, CDR2 SASEGT. This CDR3 has 15 amino acids. Trimming removed 7 bases at V and 2 bases at J, with 15 bases between. The CDR3 here is CASTTGGLGNQPQHF. The CDR3 DNA follows: TGTGCCAGCACAACGGGGGGCCTCGGCAATCAGCCCCAGCATTTT.

The DNA for the CDR3 is TGTGCCGGAGCGTCGACGGCTGCCGTAGGGGAGACCCAGTACTTC. This gives the protein CAGASTAAVGETQYF. J is TRBJ2-5 and V is TRBV2; no firm D call. V lost 11 bases and J 5 bases, leaving 24 bases between the germline ends. The CDR3 consists of 15 residues. Germline CDR1 and CDR2: SNHLY and FYNNEI.

This sequence joins TRBV5-1 and TRBJ2-3; 8 positions match TRBD2. Trimming took 6 bases from V and 4 from J; bases not matched to a gene: 10. Germline-derived CDR1 and CDR2 are SGHRS and YFSETQ. This CDR3 has 15 residues. The CDR3 region has the DNA TGCGCCAGCACCACTACGGGGGGGCCTGCAGATACGCAGTATTTT. It specifies CASTTTGGPADTQYF.

V is TRBV29-1 and J is TRBJ2-1; the match to TRBD1 covers 9 bases. Germline CDR1 and CDR2: SQVTM and ANQGSEA. The CDR3 has 16 amino acids. With 6 bases clipped from V and 3 bases from J, the junction kept 12 bases outside the gene matches. The CDR3 region is CSVDKGQGKFYNEQFF. The CDR3 coding sequence is TGCAGCGTGGACAAGGGACAGGGAAAGTTCTACAATGAGCAGTTCTTC.

V usage is TRBV2 and J usage is TRBJ2-3; tentatively, D is TRBD1 or TRBD2 (5 bases each). V was shortened by 2 bases and J by 4 bases, with 25 bases between the two germline ends. CDR3 length: 19 amino acids. Germline loops: CDR1 SNHLY, CDR2 FYNNEI. The CDR3 coding sequence is TGTGCCAGCAGTGAAACGGGACGGCGCGGGCCCACTAGACCAGATACGCAGTATTTT. It specifies CASSETGRRGPTRPDTQYF.

With regard to this clone: This same CDR3 is encoded by further DNA sequences in the sample. The V and J genes are TRBV15 and TRBJ1-6; possibly TRBD1 for D (5 bases). Germline CDR1 and CDR2: LNHNV and YYDKDF (reference sequence). Deletions cut 0 bases from V and 9 bases from J, with 6 bases between. This CDR3 region has 13 residues. The CDR3 coding sequence is TGTGCCACCAGCAGAGAGGGGGGTTCACCCCTCCACTTT. Protein: CATSREGGSPLHF. Together with reference TRBV15 and TRBJ1-6, the CDR3 gives the full variable domain: DAMVIQNPRYQVTQFGKPVTLSCSQTLNHNVMYWYQQKSSQAPKLLFHYYDKDFNNEADTPDNFQSRRPNTSFCFLDIRSPGLGDTAMYLCATSREGGSPLHFGNGTRLTVT.

The gene calls are TRBV19 and TRBJ2-5, with a weak D call TRBD1 (6 bases). The V gene's germline CDR1 is LNHDA and CDR2 SQIVND (reference sequence). V lost 1 base to trimming and J lost 1 base, with 10 bases between them. The CDR3 sequence is 15 residues long. This CDR3 reads CASSIGGQGQETQYF. The CDR3 nucleotides read TGTGCCAGTAGTATAGGGGGGCAGGGCCAAGAGACCCAGTACTTC.

This clone has just a few counts. The V and J genes are TRBV4-1 and TRBJ1-6, with D possibly TRBD1 on 5 matching bases. There are 15 residues in the CDR3. Germline V lookup: CDR1 MGHRA, CDR2 YSYEKL. V was clipped by 0 bases and J by 4 bases, with 7 bases between them. CDR3 protein: CASSQEQAYNSPLHF. The CDR3 nucleotides are TGCGCCAGCAGCCAAGAACAGGCTTATAATTCACCCCTCCACTTT.

Turning to this clone: A much larger clone is a single base away; this may be a read error. For the CDR3, the DNA is TGCAGCGGCTCCGGGACAGGGAGCACCGGGGAGCTGTTTTTT. Translated: CSGSGTGSTGELFF. The chain has TRBV29-1 and TRBJ2-2, with 9 positions matching TRBD1. The CDR3 is 14 amino acids. J lost 4 bases, V lost 7 bases, and 7 bases had no gene match. Germline CDR1 and CDR2: SQVTM and ANQGSEA.

This chain uses TRBV13 with TRBJ2-7, with 9 nucleotides matching TRBD2. Germline values: CDR1 PRHDT, CDR2 FYEKMQ (reference sequence). CDR3 length: 15 amino acids. The V and J ends lost 1 base and 2 bases, in that order; junction bases with no gene match: 3. The CDR3 nucleotides are TGTGCCAGCAGCTTAGTCGCGGGGGGGACCTACGAGCAGTACTTC. Translating it yields CASSLVAGGTYEQYF. The variable domain in full, with the rest retrieved from reference TRBV13 and TRBJ2-7, is AAGVIQSPRHLIKEKRETATLKCYPIPRHDTVYWYQQGPGQDPQFLISFYEKMQSDKGSIPDRFSAQQFSDYHSELNMSSLELGDSALYFCASSLVAGGTYEQYFGPGTRLTVT.

The chain employs TRBV10-2 and TRBJ2-1; weak D call: TRBD2 (6 bases). V lost 5 bases and J lost 7, with 18 bases in between. The germline V gene has CDR1 WSHSY and CDR2 SAAADI. This CDR3 spans 15 amino acids. The chain's CDR3 is CASSLLRGMGNEQFF. The CDR3 region has the DNA TGCGCCAGCAGTCTGTTACGCGGGATGGGGAATGAGCAGTTCTTC.

This clone occurred once. The CDR3, as DNA: TGTGCCAGCAGCTCGAAACGGGGGGTTTCCTACAATGAGCAGTTCTTC. This sequence encodes CASSSKRGVSYNEQFF. The chain carries TRBV7-8 and TRBJ2-1; TRBD2 matches 7 bases. Germline values: CDR1 SGHVS, CDR2 FQNEAQ. V was clipped by 4 bases and J by 1 base; unmatched bases: 7. The CDR3 has 16 amino acids.

The chain employs TRBV7-2 and TRBJ2-1; D not certain. V was pared by 7 bases and J by 2 bases, with 9 bases between. CDR3 length equals 13 residues. Per the germline V gene, CDR1 is SGHTA and CDR2 is FQGNSA. The chain's CDR3 is CASNTDTYNEQFF. The CDR3 region has the DNA TGTGCCAGCAATACAGACACCTACAATGAGCAGTTCTTC.

The V gene is TRBV7-9, the J gene TRBJ2-3; 10 bases are a match to TRBD2. Germline loops: CDR1 SEHNR, CDR2 FQNEAQ (reference sequence). The CDR3 is 14 amino acids. The V gene end was trimmed by 5 bases and the J gene end by 5 bases; junction bases not matched to a gene: 4. The CDR3 sequence is CASSIRLAGDTQYF. The CDR3 nucleotides read TGTGCCAGCAGCATAAGACTAGCGGGAGATACGCAGTATTTT.